The table lists the clone carrying this TCR beta chain with many counts. The sample is drawn from a study of T cells in Graves' hyperthyroidism and ophthalmopathy. The overall study: Peripheral blood was secured at the point of initial diagnosis, before any treatment.

Germline CDR1 and CDR2: GTSNPN and SVGIG (reference sequence). Trimming took 2 bases from V and 7 from J, leaving 11 bases between them. The CDR3 is 12 residues long. RNA transcripts gave rise to amplified TCR beta CDR3 regions. TCR CDR3 regions were first amplified by RT-PCR with HTBI primers. One entry per CDR3 protein, called by TCRdb with MiXCR from the multiplex PCR reads. The repertoire consists of 550,000 to 600,000 distinct CDR3 sequences, with over 12% occurring once and the leading ten covering roughly 6.9%. Uncontrolled infection, other autoimmune disease, pregnancy and lactation each barred patients from inclusion.

The sequenced sample consisted of blood. This clonotype was obtained from a young woman with Graves' ophthalmopathy. This chain connects TRBV30 to TRBJ1-1; D possibly corresponds to TRBD1 (6 bases). This CDR3 reads CAWSSGQNEAFF. CDR3 bases: TGTGCCTGGAGTTCAGGACAGAATGAAGCTTTCTTT.